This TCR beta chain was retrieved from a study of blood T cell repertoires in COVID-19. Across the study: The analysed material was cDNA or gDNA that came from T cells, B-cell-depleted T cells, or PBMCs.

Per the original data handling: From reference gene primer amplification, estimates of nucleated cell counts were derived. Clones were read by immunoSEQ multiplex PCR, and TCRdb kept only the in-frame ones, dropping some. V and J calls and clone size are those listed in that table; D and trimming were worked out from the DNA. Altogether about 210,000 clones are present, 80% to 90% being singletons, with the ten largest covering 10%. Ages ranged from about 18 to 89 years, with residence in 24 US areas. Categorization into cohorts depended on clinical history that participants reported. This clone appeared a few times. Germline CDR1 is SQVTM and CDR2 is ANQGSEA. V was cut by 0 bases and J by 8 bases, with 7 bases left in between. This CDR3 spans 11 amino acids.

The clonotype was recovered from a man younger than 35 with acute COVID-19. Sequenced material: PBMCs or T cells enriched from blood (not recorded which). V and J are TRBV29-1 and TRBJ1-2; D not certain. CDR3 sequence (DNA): TGCAGCGTTGAAGAATCTAGGGGCTACACCTTC. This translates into CSVEESRGYTF.